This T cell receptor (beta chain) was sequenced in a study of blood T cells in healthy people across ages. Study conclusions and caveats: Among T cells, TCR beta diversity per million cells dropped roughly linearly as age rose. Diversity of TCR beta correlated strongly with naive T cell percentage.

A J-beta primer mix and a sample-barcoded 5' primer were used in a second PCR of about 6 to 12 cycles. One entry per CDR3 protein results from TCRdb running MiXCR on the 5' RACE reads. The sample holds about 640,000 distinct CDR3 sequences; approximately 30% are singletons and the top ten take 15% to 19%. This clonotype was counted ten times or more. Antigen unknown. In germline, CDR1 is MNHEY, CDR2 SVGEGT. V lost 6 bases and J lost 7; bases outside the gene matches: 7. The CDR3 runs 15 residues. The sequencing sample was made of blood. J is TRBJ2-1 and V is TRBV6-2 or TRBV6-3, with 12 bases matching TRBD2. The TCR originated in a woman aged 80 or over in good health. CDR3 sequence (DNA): TGTGCCAGCAGCTTAGCTAGCGGGGGGGCGAATGAGCAGTTCTTC. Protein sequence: CASSLASGGANEQFF.